This T cell receptor beta chain appears in the sequencing data of a study of blood T cell repertoires in COVID-19. Libraries were prepared by immunoSEQ multiplex PCR; TCRdb keeps only in-frame clonotypes and omits some of them. The sample has more than 150,000 clones; about four fifths are singletons. This clone was counted between two and nine times. CDR3 length: 13 amino acids. Germline CDR1 and CDR2: SGHAT and FQNNGV. Trimming stripped 5 bases from V and 3 bases from J, with 11 bases between. This sequence originates from a man aged 18 to 29 with active or convalescent COVID-19. V is TRBV11-2 and J is TRBJ2-7; D might be TRBD2 (5 bases). Sequencing was performed on peripheral blood. CDR3 DNA sequence: TGTGCCAGCAGCAACTACCGGGACTACGAGCAGTACTTC. It specifies CASSNYRDYEQYF.